The 4 T cell receptor beta chains below were found in one sample sequenced in a study of Ad26.COV2.S vaccination and SARS-CoV-2 variants. Specified treatment: roughly 19 received Ad26.COV2.S at low or high dose, single or two shots; 5 received placebo; per-sample allocation not given. Specimen acquisition occurred on day 63 following the initial vaccine or placebo injection. Sequencing used immunoSEQ multiplex PCR; TCRdb keeps in-frame clones, though not all of them. Seen here are almost 400,000 clones, about nine tenths observed once, and the top ten hold around 2%. This sample comprised peripheral blood, obtained in a trial of Ad26.COV2.S vaccine versus placebo. These receptors came from a person aged 18-60 years who received the Ad26.COV2.S COVID-19 vaccine or a placebo.

V usage is TRBV2 and J usage is TRBJ1-5, with 11 nucleotides matching TRBD1. The junction had 2 bases not matched to a gene; V was cut back by 6 bases and J by 1 base. This CDR3 is built from 15 residues. Germline V gene lookup returns CDR1 SNHLY and CDR2 FYNNEI. Here the CDR3 reads CASRRDRGSNQPQHF. Written as DNA, the CDR3 is TGTGCCAGCAGAAGGGACAGGGGGAGCAATCAGCCCCAGCATTTT.

The rearrangement uses TRBV5-1 and TRBJ1-2; the match to TRBD1 covers 9 bases. This CDR3 spans 13 amino acids. After removal of 4 bases from V and 3 bases from J, the junction contained 1 base not matched to a gene. Germline V gene sequence: CDR1 SGHRS, CDR2 YFSETQ. The CDR3 loop is CASSRTGDYGYTF. The CDR3 coding sequence is TGCGCCAGCAGCCGGACAGGGGACTATGGCTACACCTTC.

The V call is TRBV5-1, the J call TRBJ2-3; D remains ambiguous. The V gene lost 8 bases and the J gene lost 3 bases, with 16 bases spanning the gap. This CDR3 comprises 14 residues. Germline V gene sequence: CDR1 SGHRS, CDR2 YFSETQ. The CDR3: CASRDPQGTDTQYF. The CDR3 nucleotides are TGCGCCAGTAGGGATCCTCAAGGGACAGATACGCAGTATTTT.

A single count supports this clone. The chain couples TRBV7-2 to TRBJ1-2; D unresolved. V lost 1 base, J lost 2 bases, and 8 bases lay in between. Germline V lookup: CDR1 SGHTA, CDR2 FQGNSA. This CDR3 contains 14 residues. CDR3 sequence: CASSLGSINYGYTF. CDR3 in DNA: TGTGCCAGCAGCTTAGGCAGTATAAACTATGGCTACACCTTC.